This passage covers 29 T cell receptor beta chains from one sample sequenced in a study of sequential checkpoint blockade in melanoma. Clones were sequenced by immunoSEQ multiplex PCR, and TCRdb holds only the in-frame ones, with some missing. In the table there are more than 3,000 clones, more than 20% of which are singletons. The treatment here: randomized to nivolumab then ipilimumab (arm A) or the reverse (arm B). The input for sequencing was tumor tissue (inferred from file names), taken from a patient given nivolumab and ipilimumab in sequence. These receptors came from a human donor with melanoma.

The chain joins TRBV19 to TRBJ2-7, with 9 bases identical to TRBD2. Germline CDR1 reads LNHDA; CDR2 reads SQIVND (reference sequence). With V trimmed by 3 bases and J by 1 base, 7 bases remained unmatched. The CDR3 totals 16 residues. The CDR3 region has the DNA TGTGCCAGTAGTATTGGGCTAGCGGGAATATCCTACGAGCAGTACTTC. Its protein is CASSIGLAGISYEQYF.

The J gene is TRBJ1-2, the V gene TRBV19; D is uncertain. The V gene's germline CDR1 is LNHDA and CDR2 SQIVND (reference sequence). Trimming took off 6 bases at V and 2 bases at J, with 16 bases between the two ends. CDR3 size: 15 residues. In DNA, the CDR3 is TGTGCCAGTAGAGTAGAGACCGAGGCAAACTATGGCTACACCTTC. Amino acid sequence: CASRVETEANYGYTF.

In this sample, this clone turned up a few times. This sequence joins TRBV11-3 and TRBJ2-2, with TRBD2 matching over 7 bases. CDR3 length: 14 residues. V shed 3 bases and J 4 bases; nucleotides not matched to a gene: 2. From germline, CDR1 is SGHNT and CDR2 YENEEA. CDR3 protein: CASSFSGGTGELFF. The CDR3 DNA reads TGTGCCAGCAGCTTCTCGGGGGGCACCGGGGAGCTGTTTTTT.

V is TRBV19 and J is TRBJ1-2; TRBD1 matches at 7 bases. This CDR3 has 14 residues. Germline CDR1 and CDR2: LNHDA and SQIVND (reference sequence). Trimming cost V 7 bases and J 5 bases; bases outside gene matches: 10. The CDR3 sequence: CASTSDRMGYGYTF. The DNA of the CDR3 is TGTGCCAGTACCTCGGACAGGATGGGGTATGGCTACACCTTC.

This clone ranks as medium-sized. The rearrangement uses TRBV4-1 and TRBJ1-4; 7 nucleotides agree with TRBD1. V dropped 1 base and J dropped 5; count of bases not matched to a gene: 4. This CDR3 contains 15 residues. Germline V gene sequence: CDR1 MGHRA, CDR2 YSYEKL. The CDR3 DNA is TGCGCCAGCAGCCAAGGACAGGGACAGAATGAAAAACTGTTTTTT. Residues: CASSQGQGQNEKLFF.

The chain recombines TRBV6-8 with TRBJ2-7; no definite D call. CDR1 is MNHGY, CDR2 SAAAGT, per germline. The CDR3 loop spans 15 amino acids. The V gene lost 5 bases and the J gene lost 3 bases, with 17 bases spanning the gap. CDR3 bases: TGTGCCAGCAGTACCCCCGTAATGAAGGGCTACGAGCAGTACTTC. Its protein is CASSTPVMKGYEQYF.

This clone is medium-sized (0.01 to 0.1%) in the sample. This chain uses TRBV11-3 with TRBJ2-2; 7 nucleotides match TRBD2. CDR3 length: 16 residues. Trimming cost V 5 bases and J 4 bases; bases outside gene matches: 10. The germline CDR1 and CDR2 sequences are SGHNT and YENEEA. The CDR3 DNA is TGTGCCAGCAGCCAGACGTCCAGCGGGATCACCGGGGAGCTGTTTTTT. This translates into CASSQTSSGITGELFF.

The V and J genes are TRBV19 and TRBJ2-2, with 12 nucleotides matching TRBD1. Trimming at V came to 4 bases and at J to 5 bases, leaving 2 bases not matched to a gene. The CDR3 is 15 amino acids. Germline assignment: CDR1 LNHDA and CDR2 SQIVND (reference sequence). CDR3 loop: CASSTGQGATGELFF. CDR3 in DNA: TGTGCCAGTAGTACGGGACAGGGGGCGACCGGGGAGCTGTTTTTT.

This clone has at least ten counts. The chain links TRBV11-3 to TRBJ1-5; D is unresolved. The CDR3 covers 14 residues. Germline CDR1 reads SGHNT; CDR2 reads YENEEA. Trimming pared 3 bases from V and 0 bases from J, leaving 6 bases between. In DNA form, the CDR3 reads TGTGCCAGCAGCTTTGTGAGTAGCAATCAGCCCCAGCATTTT. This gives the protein CASSFVSSNQPQHF.

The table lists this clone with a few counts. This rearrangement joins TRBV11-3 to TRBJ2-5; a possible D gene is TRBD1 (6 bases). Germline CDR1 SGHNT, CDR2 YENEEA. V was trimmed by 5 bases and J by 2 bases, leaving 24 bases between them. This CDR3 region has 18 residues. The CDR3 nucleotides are TGTGCCAGCAGCCGTGCGCCCGGGACATACCTAGTTCAAGAGACCCAGTACTTC. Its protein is CASSRAPGTYLVQETQYF.

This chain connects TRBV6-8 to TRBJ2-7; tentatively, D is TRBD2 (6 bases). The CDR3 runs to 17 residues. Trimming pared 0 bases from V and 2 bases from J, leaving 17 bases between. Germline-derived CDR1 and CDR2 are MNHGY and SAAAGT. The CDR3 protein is CASSYSFSHGRPYEQYF. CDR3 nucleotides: TGTGCCAGCAGTTACTCTTTCTCTCACGGGAGACCCTACGAGCAGTACTTC.

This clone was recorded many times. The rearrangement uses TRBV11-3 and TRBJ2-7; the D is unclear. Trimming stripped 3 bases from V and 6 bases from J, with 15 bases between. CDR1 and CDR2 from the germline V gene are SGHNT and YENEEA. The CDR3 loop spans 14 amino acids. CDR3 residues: CASSLGYPPLEQYF. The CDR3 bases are TGTGCCAGCAGCTTGGGCTACCCCCCTCTCGAGCAGTACTTC. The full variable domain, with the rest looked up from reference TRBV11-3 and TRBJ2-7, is EAGVVQSPRYKIIEKKQPVAFWCNPISGHNTLYWYLQNLGQGPELLIRYENEEAVDDSQLPKDRFSAERLKGVDSTLKIQPAELGDSAVYLCASSLGYPPLEQYFGPGTRLTVT.

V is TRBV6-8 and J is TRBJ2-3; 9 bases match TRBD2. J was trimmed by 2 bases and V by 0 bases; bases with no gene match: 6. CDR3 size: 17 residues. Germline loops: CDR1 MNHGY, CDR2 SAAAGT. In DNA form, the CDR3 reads TGTGCCAGCAGTTACTCGGGCGGGAGGGGATTCACAGATACGCAGTATTTT. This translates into CASSYSGGRGFTDTQYF.

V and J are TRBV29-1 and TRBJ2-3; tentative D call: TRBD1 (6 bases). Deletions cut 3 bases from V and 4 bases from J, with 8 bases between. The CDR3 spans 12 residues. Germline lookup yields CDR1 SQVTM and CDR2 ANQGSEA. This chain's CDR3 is CSVDRGPDTQYF. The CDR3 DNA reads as TGCAGCGTTGACAGGGGACCAGATACGCAGTATTTT.

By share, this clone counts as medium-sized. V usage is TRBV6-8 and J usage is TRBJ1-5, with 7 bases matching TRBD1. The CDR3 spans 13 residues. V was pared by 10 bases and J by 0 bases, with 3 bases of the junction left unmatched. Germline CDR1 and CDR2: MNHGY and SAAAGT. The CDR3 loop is CATGTDSNQPQHF. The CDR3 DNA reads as TGTGCCACAGGGACAGATAGCAATCAGCCCCAGCATTTT.

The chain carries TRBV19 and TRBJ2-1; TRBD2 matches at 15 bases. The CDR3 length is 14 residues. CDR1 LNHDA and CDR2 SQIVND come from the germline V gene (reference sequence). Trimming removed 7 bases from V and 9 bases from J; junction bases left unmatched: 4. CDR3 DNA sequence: TGTGCCAGTACAGGGACTAGCGGGAGGTTTGAGCAGTTCTTC. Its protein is CASTGTSGRFEQFF. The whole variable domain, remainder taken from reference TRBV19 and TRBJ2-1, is DGGITQSPKYLFRKEGQNVTLSCEQNLNHDAMYWYRQDPGQGLRLIYYSQIVNDFQKGDIAEGYSVSREKKESFPLTVTSAQKNPTAFYLCASTGTSGRFEQFFGPGTRLTVL.

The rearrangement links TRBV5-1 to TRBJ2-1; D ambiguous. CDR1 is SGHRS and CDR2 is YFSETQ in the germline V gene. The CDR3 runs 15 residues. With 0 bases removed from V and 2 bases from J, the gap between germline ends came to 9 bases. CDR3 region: CASSLGGLTYNEQFF. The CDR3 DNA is TGCGCCAGCAGCTTGGGAGGCCTGACCTACAATGAGCAGTTCTTC. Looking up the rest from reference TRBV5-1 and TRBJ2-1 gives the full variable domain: KAGVTQTPRYLIKTRGQQVTLSCSPISGHRSVSWYQQTPGQGLQFLFEYFSETQRNKGNFPGRFSGRQFSNSRSEMNVSTLELGDSALYLCASSLGGLTYNEQFFGPGTRLTVL.

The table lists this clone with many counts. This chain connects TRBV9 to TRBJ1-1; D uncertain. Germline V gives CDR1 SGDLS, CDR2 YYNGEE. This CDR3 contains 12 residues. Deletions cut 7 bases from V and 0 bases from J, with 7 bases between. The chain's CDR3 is CASGHLNTEAFF. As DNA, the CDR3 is TGTGCCAGCGGCCATCTGAACACTGAAGCTTTCTTT.

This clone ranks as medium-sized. The CDR3 loop is CASSLDRAATEAFF. The CDR3 DNA follows: TGCGCCAGCAGCCTGGACAGGGCGGCCACTGAAGCTTTCTTT. V gene TRBV23-1 combines with J gene TRBJ1-1, with 8 positions matching TRBD1. TRBV23-1 is an ORF, with its function uncertain. Trimming cost V 6 bases and J 4 bases; bases outside gene matches: 7. The CDR3 has 14 residues.

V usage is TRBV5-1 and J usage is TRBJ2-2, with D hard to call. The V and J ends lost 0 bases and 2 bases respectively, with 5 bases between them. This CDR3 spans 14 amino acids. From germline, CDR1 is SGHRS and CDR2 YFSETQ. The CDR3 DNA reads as TGCGCCAGCAGCTTGGCACCTAACACCGGGGAGCTGTTTTTT. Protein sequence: CASSLAPNTGELFF.

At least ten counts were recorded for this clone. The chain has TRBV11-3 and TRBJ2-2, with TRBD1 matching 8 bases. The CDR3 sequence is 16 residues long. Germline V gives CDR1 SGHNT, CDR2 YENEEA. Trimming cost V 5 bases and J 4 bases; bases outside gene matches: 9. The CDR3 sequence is CASSLSAGGGTGELFF. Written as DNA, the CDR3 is TGTGCCAGCAGCCTATCGGCAGGGGGCGGCACCGGGGAGCTGTTTTTT.

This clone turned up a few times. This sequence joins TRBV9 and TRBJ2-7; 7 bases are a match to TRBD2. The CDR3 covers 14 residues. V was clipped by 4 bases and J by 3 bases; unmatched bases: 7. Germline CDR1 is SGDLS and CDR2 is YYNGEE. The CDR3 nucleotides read TGTGCCAGCAGCCTACAGGCGGGAGACTACGAGCAGTACTTC. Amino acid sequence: CASSLQAGDYEQYF.

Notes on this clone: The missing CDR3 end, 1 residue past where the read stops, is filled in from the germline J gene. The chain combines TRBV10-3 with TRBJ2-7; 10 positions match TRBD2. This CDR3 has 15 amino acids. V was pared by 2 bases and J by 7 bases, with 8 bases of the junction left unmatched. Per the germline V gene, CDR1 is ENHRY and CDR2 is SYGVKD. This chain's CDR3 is CAISEGAGGPREQYF. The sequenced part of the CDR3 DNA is TGTGCCATCAGTGAGGGAGCGGGAGGGCCTCGGGAGCAGTAC.

The CDR3 here is CAWSVRQHGYTF. DNA of the CDR3: TGTGCCTGGAGTGTAAGGCAGCATGGCTACACCTTC. This sequence joins TRBV30 and TRBJ1-2; no clear D gene. This CDR3 region has 12 residues. Trimming stripped 0 bases from V and 6 bases from J, with 8 bases between. Germline CDR1 is GTSNPN and CDR2 is SVGIG (reference sequence).

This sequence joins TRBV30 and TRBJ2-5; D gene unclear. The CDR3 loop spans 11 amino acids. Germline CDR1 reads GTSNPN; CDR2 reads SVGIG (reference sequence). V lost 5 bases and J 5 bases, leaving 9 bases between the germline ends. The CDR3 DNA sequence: TGTGCCTGGGAAATAGGGGAGACCCAGTACTTC. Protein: CAWEIGETQYF.

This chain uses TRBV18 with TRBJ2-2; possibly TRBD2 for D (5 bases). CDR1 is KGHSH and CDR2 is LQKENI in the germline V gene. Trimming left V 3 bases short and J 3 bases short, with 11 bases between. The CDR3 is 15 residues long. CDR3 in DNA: TGTGCCAGCTCACCCCCCCGGGGATACACCGGGGAGCTGTTTTTT. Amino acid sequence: CASSPPRGYTGELFF.

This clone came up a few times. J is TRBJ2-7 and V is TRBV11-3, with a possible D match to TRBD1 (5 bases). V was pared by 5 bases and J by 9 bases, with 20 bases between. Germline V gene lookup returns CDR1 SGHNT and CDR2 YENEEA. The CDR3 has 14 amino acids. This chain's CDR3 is CASSLQDVVDRQYF. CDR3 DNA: TGTGCCAGCAGCCTACAGGATGTGGTCGATCGGCAGTACTTC.

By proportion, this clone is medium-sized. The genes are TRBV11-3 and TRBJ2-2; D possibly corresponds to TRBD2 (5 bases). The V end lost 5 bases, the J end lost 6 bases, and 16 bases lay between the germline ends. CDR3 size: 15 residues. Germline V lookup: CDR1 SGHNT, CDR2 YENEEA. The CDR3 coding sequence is TGTGCCAGCAGCCAAGGGAGCGAGGGTGCCGGGGAGCTGTTTTTT. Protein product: CASSQGSEGAGELFF.

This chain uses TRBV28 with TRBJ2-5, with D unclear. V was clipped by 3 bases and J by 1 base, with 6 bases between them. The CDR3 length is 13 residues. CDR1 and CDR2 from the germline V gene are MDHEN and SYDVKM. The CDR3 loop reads CASSLVAQETQYF. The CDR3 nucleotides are TGTGCCAGCAGTTTGGTAGCCCAAGAGACCCAGTACTTC.